Only a few counts were recorded for the clone carrying this T cell receptor (beta chain). Its antigen remains unknown. Germline CDR1 KGHSH, CDR2 LQKENI. V shed 2 bases and J 3 bases; nucleotides not matched to a gene: 9. The CDR3 consists of 17 residues. Data came from immunoSEQ multiplex PCR; TCRdb stores just in-frame clones and leaves some out. This table has nearly 110,000 clones, about 85% appearing once. The data were taken from a study of T cell responses to AZD1222 COVID-19 vaccine. Study-wide results and caveats: Baseline serology detected seropositivity in only a handful of AZD1222 recipients.

The chain uses TRBV18 and TRBJ1-1, with TRBD1 matching over 10 bases. Source: peripheral blood, taken on day 0 of AZD1222 vaccination. This clonotype was sampled from an adult in good health. For the CDR3, the DNA is TGTGCCAGCTCACCAATAGGGACAGGGGTCACCTACACTGAAGCTTTCTTT. Residues: CASSPIGTGVTYTEAFF. The variable domain in full, with the rest retrieved from reference TRBV18 and TRBJ1-1, is NAGVMQNPRHLVRRRGQEARLRCSPMKGHSHVYWYRQLPEEGLKFMVYLQKENIIDESGMPKERFSAEFPKEGPSILRIQQVVRGDSAAYFCASSPIGTGVTYTEAFFGQGTRLTVV.